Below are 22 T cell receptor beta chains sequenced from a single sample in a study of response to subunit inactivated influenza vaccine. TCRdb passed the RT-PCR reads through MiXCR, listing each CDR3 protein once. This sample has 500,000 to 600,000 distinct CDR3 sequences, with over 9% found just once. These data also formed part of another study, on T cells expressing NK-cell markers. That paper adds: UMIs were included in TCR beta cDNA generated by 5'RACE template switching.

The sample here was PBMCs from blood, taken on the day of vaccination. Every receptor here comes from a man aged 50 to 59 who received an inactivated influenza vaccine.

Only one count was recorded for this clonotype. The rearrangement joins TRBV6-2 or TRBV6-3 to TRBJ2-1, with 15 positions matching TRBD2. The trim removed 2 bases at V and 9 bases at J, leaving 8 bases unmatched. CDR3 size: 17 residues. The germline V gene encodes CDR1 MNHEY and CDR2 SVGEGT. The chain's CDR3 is CASSYLGLAGGPSEQFF. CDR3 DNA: TGTGCCAGCAGTTACCTTGGACTAGCGGGGGGGCCCAGTGAGCAGTTCTTC.

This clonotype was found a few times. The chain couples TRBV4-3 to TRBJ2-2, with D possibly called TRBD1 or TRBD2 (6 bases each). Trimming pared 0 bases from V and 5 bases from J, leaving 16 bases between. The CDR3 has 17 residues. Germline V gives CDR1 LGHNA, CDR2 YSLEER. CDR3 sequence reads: CASSQDIRGALTGELFF. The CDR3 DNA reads TGCGCCAGCAGCCAAGATATTAGGGGGGCGCTTACCGGGGAGCTGTTTTTT.

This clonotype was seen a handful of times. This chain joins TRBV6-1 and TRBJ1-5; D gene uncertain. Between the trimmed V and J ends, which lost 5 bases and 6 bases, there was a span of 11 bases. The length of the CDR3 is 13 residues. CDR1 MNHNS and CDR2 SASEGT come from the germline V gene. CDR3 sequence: CASSRQWGQPQHF. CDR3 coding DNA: TGTGCCAGCAGTCGACAATGGGGTCAGCCCCAGCATTTT.

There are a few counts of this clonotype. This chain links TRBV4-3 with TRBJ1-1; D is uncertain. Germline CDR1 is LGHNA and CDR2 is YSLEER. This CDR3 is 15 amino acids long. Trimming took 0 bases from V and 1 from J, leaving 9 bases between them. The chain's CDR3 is CASSQDFEENTEAFF. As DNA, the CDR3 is TGCGCCAGCAGCCAAGATTTCGAGGAGAACACTGAAGCTTTCTTT.

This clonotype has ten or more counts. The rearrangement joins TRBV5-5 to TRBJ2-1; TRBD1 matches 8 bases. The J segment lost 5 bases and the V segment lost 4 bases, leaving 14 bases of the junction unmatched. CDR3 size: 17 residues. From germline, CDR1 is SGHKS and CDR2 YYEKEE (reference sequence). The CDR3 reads CASSGGQGSIWNNEQFF. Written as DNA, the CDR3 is TGTGCCAGCAGCGGAGGACAGGGAAGTATTTGGAACAATGAGCAGTTCTTC.

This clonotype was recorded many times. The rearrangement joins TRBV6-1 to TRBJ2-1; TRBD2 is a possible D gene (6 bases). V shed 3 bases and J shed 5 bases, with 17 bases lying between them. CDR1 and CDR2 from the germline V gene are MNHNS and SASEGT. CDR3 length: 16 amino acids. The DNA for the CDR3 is TGTGCCAGCAGTGATGTCTGGAGGGCGGGCCACAATGAGCAGTTCTTC. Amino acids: CASSDVWRAGHNEQFF.

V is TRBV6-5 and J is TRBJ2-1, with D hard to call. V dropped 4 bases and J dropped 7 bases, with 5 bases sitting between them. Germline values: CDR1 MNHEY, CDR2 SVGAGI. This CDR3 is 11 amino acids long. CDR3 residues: CASSSINEQFF. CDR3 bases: TGTGCCAGCAGTTCCATAAATGAGCAGTTCTTC.

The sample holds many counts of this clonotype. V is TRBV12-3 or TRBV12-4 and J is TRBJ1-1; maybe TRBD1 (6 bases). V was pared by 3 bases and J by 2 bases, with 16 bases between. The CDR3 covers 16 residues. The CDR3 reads CASSLSYRVVNTEAFF. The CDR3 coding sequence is TGTGCCAGCAGTTTGTCTTACAGGGTGGTTAACACTGAAGCTTTCTTT.

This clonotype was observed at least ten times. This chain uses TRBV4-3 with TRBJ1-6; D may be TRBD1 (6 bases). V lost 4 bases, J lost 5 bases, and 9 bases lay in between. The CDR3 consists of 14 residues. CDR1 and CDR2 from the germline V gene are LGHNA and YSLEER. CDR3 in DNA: TGCGCCAGCAGCCCGGACAGTCATAATTCACCCCTCCACTTT. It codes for CASSPDSHNSPLHF.

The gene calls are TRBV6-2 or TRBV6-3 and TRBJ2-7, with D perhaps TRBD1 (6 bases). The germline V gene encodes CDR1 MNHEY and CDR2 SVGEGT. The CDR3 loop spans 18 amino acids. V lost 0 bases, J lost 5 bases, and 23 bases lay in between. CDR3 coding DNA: TGTGCCAGCAGTTACTCACCATTCCGGGACACATCTCTGAACGAGCAGTACTTC. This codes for CASSYSPFRDTSLNEQYF.

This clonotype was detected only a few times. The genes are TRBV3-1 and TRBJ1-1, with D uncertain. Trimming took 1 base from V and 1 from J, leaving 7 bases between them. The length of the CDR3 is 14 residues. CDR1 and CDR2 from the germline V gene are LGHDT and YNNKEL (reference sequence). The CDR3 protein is CASSQVLTNTEAFF. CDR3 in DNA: TGTGCCAGCAGCCAAGTCCTTACGAACACTGAAGCTTTCTTT.

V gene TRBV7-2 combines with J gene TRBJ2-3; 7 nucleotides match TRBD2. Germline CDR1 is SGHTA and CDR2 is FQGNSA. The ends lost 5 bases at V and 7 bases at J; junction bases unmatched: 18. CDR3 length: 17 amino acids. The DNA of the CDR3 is TGTGCCAGCAGCAGCCGAAGACTAGCTCTCGAAGAAAATACGCAGTATTTT. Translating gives CASSSRRLALEENTQYF.

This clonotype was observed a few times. CDR3 DNA: TGTGCCAGCAGTTACGGGGCAGGGTTGGAGGCTAACTATGGCTACACCTTC. Translating gives CASSYGAGLEANYGYTF. This sequence joins TRBV6-5 and TRBJ1-2; D is possibly TRBD1 (5 bases). CDR3 length: 17 amino acids. Germline V gene sequence: CDR1 MNHEY, CDR2 SVGAGI. V was clipped by 2 bases and J by 0 bases, with 16 bases between them.

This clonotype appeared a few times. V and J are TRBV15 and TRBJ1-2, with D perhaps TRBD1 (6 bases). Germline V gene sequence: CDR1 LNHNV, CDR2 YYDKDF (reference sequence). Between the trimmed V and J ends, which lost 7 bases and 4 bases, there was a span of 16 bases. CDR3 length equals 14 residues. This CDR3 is CATTPYRVGYGYTF. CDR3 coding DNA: TGTGCCACCACTCCTTACAGGGTGGGCTATGGCTACACCTTC.

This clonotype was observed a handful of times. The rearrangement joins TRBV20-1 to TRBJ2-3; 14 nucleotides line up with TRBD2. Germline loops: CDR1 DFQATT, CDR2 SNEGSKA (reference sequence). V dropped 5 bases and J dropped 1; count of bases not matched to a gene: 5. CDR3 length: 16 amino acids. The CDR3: CSAPLGLAGGTDTQYF. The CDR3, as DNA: TGCAGTGCTCCCCTGGGACTAGCGGGGGGCACAGATACGCAGTATTTT.

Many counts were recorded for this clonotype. The CDR3 reads CSARDRSPSTSTDTQYF. CDR3 sequence (DNA): TGCAGTGCTAGAGATCGGTCTCCTAGCACTTCCACAGATACGCAGTATTTT. The chain recombines TRBV20-1 with TRBJ2-3; TRBD2 is a possible D gene (5 bases). The CDR3 extends over 17 amino acids. From germline, CDR1 is DFQATT and CDR2 SNEGSKA (reference sequence). Between the trimmed V and J ends, which lost 0 bases and 2 bases, there was a span of 18 bases.

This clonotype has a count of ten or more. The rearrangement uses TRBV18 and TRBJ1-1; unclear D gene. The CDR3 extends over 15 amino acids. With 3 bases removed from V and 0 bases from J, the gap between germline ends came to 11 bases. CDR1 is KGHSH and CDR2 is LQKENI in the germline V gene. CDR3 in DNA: TGTGCCAGCTCACCGGGCCGTCGGATGAACACTGAAGCTTTCTTT. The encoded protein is CASSPGRRMNTEAFF.

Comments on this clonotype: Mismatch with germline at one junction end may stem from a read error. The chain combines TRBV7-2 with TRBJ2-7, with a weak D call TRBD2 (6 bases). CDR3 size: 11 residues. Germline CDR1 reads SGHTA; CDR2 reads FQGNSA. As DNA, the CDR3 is TGTGCCAGCAGCCTAGCGTTGGAGCAGTACTTC. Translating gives CASSLALEQYF.

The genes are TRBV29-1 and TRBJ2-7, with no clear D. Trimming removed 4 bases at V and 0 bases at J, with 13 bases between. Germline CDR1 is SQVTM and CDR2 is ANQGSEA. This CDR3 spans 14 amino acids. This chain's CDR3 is CSVAGKESSYEQYF. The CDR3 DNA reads TGCAGCGTTGCCGGTAAGGAGAGCTCCTACGAGCAGTACTTC.

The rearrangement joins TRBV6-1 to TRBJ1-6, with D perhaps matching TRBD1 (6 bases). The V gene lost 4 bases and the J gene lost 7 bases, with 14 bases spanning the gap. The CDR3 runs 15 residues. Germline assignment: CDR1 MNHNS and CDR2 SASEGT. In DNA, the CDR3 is TGTGCCAGCAGTGGCCAGGGGTGGGGGAATTCACCCCTCCACTTT. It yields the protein CASSGQGWGNSPLHF.

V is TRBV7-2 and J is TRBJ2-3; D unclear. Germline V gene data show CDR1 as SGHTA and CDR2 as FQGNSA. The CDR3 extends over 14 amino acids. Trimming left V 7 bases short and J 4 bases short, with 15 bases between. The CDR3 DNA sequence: TGTGCCAGCAAGTTAGACGCAAGCGCAGATACGCAGTATTTT. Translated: CASKLDASADTQYF.

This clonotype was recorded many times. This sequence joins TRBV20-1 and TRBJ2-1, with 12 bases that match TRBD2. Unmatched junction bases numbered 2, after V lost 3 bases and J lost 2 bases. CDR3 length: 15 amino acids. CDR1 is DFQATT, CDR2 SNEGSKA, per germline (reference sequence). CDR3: CSASPSGRAYNEQFF. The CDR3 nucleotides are TGCAGTGCTAGCCCTAGCGGGAGGGCCTACAATGAGCAGTTCTTC.